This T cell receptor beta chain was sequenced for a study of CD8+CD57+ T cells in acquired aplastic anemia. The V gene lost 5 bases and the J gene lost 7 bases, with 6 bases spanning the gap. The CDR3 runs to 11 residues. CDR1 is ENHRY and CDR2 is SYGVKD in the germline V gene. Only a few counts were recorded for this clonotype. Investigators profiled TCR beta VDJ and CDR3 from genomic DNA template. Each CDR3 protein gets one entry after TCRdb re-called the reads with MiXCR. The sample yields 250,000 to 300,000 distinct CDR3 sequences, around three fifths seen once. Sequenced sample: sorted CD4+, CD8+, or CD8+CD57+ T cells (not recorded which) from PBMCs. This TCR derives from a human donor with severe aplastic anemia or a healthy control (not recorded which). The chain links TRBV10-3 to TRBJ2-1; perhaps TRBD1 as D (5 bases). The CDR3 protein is CAISTGNEQFF. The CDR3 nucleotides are TGTGCCATCAGTACAGGAAATGAGCAGTTCTTC.